This TCR beta chain was sequenced during a study of T cells in Graves' hyperthyroidism and ophthalmopathy. Study findings and constraints: Classification by a 13 V-J model distinguished ophthalmopathy from stable hyperthyroidism. Ophthalmopathy prediction by the model preceded onset by a median about 6.5 months.

The CDR3 has 14 amino acids. The germline V gene encodes CDR1 SNHLY and CDR2 FYNNEI. Trimming cost V 4 bases and J 2 bases, with 11 bases left between them. RNA transcripts served as the template for amplifying TCR beta CDR3 regions. First-round RT-PCR with HTBI primers amplified the TCR CDR3 region. One entry per CDR3 protein results from TCRdb running MiXCR on the multiplex PCR reads. The sample consists of approximately 560,000 distinct CDR3 sequences, about 43% of them appearing once. Each diagnosis was grounded in clinical symptoms, serum thyroxine and TRAb, thyroid ultrasound, and orbital computed tomography. Comments on this clonotype: The antigen is unknown.

The sequenced sample consisted of peripheral blood or thyroid tissue (not recorded which). The V call is TRBV2, the J call TRBJ2-5; D unresolved. This TCR derives from a woman under 30 with Graves' hyperthyroidism. CDR3 sequence (DNA): TGTGCCAGCAGTGGTATGGGGATACAAGAGACCCAGTACTTC. Translating gives CASSGMGIQETQYF.